Listed here is a single TCR beta chain. Its antigen is as yet unknown. The data stem from a study of cytomegalovirus exposure and HLA in healthy donors. Background on the study: HLA-typed donors were the source of around 80 million unique TCRs, which an early data release held. Study-wide results and limits: Later on, an analysis found that several of the most significant clusters appeared to be linked to common viral pathogens, which included parvovirus B19. Clonal expansion was found to be greater in HLA-associated TCR beta chains than in equally common others in a later analysis.

PCR involved 60 Vbeta and 13 Jbeta primers. Assay used: immunoSEQ multiplex PCR; TCRdb lists only in-frame clones, some missing. The table has about 160,000 clones, roughly 80% seen once. This CDR3 comprises 13 residues. The V and J ends lost 4 bases and 5 bases, in that order; junction bases with no gene match: 3. Per the germline V gene, CDR1 is MNHEY and CDR2 is SMNVEV (reference sequence). Sequenced input: PBMCs. This receptor was taken from a man in his fifties or sixties in good health and CMV-seropositive. The chain combines TRBV27 with TRBJ1-2; 8 nucleotides align to TRBD1. The chain's CDR3 is CASSWDRKYGYTF. The CDR3 bases are TGTGCCAGCAGTTGGGACAGGAAGTATGGCTACACCTTC.